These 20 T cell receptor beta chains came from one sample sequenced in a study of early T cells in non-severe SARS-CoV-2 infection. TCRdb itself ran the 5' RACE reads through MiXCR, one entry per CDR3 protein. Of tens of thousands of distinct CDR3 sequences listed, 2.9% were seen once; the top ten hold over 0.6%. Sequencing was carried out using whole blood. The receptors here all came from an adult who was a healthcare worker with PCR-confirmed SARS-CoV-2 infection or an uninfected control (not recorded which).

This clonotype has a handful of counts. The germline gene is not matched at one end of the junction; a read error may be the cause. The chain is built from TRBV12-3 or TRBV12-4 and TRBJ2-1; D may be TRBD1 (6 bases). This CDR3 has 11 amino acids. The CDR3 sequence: CASRTTSQGNF. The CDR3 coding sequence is TGTGCCAGCAGAACAACCTCCCAGGGGAACTTC.

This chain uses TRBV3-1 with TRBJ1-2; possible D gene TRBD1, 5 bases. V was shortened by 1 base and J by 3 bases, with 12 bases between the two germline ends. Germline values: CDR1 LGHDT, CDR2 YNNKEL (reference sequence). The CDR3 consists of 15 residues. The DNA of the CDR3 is TGTGCCAGCAGCCAAGGAGGAGGGGCTCACTATGGCTACACCTTC. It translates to CASSQGGGAHYGYTF.

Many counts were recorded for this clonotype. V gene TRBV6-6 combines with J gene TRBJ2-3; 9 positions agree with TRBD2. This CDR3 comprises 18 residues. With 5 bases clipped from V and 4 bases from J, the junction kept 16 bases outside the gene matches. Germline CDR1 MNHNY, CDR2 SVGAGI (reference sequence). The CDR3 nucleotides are TGTGCCAGCAGTAACCAAAAAATCCGAGCGGGGGGATCAGATACGCAGTATTTT. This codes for CASSNQKIRAGGSDTQYF.

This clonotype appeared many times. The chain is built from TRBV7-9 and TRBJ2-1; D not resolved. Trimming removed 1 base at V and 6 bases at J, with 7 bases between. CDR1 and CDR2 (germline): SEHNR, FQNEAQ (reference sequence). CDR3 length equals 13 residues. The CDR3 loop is CASSLVPGNEQFF. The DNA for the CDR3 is TGTGCCAGCAGCTTAGTCCCAGGCAATGAGCAGTTCTTC.

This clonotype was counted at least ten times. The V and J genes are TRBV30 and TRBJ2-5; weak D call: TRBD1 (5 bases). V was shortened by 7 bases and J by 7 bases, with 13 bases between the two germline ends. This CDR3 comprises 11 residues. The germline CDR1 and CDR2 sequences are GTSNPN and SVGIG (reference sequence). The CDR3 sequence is CASGQDGTQYF. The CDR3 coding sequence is TGTGCCTCAGGGCAAGATGGGACCCAGTACTTC.

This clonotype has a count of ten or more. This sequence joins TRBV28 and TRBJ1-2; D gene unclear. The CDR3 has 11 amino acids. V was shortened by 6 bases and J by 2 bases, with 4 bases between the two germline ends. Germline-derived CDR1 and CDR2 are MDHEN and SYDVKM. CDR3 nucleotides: TGTGCCAGCAGCAGGAACTATGGCTACACCTTC. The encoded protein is CASSRNYGYTF.

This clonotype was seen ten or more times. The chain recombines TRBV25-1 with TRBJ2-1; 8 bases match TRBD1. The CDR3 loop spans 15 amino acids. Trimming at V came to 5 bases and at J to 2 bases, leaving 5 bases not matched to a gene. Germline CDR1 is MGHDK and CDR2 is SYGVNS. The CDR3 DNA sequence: TGTGCCAGCAGTTCGGACAGGGTTGCCTACAATGAGCAGTTCTTC. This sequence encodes CASSSDRVAYNEQFF.

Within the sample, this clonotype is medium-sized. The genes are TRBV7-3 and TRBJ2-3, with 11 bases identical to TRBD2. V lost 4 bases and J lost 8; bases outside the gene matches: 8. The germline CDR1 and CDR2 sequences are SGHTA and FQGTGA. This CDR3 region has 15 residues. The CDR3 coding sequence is TGTGCCAGCAGCTCCCTGGGGACTAGCGGATCTACGCAGTATTTT. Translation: CASSSLGTSGSTQYF.

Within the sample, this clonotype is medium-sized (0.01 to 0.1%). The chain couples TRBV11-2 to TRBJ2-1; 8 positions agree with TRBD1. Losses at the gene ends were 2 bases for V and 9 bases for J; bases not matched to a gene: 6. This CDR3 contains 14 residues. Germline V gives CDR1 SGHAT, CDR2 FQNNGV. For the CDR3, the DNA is TGTGCCAGCAGCTTACGCGTCAGGGGGCTTGAGCAGTTCTTC. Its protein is CASSLRVRGLEQFF.

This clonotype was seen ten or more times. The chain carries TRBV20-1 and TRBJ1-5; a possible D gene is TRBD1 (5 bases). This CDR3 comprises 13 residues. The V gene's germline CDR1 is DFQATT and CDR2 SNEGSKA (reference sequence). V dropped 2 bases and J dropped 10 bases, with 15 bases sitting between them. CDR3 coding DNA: TGCAGTGCTAGAACCCAGGGTTATGATCCCCAGCATTTT. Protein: CSARTQGYDPQHF.

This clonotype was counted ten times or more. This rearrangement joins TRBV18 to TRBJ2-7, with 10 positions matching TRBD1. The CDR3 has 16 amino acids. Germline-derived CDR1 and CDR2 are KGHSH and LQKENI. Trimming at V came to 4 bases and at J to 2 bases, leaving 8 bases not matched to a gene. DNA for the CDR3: TGTGCCAGCTCACGAGCGGGACAGGGGTCTACCTACGAGCAGTACGTC. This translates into CASSRAGQGSTYEQYV.

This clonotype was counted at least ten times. CDR3 in DNA: TGTGCCTGGAGTGGGCAGGGACATAATTCACCCCTCCACTTT. This gives the protein CAWSGQGHNSPLHF. The J gene is TRBJ1-6, the V gene TRBV30, with TRBD1 as a possible D gene (5 bases). This CDR3 is built from 14 residues. Deletions cut 1 base from V and 5 bases from J, with 9 bases between. Germline lookup yields CDR1 GTSNPN and CDR2 SVGIG (reference sequence).

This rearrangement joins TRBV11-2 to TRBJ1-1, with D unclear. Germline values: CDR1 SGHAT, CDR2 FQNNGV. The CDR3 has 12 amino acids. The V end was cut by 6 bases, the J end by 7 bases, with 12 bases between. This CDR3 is CASSPTAGEAFF. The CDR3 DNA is TGTGCCAGCAGTCCCACGGCGGGTGAAGCTTTCTTT.

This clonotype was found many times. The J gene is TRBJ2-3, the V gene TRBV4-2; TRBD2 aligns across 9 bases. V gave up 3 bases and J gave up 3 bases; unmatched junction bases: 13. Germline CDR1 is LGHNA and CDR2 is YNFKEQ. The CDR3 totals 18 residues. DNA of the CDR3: TGTGCCAGCAGCCACACTCCCCCAGCTAGCGGGGTTACAGATACGCAGTATTTT. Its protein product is CASSHTPPASGVTDTQYF.

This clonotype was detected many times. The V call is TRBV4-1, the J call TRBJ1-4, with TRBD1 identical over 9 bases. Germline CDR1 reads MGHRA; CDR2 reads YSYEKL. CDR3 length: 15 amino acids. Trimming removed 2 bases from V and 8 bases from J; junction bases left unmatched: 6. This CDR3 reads CASSQFRTGVEKLFF. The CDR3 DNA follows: TGCGCCAGCAGCCAATTCAGGACAGGGGTCGAAAAACTGTTTTTT.

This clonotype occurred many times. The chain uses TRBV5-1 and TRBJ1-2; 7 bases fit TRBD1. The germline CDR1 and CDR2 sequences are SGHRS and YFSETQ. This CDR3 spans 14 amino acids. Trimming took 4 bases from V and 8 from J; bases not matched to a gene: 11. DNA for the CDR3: TGCGCCAGCAGCACAGGGACAGCTGAAGCGGGCTACACCTTC. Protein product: CASSTGTAEAGYTF.

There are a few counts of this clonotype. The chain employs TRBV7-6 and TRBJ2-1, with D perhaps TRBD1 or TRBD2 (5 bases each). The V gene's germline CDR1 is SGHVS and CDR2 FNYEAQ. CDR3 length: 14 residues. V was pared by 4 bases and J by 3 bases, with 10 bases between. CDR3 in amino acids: CASSSRDGYNEQFF. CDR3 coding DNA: TGTGCCAGCAGCTCCCGGGACGGCTACAATGAGCAGTTCTTC.

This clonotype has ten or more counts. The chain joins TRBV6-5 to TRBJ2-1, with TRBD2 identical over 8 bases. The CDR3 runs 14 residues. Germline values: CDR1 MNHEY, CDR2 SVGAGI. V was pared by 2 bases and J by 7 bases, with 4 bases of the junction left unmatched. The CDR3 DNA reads TGTGCCAGCAGTTACGGCGGGGGGCCGAATGAGCAGTTCTTC. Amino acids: CASSYGGGPNEQFF.

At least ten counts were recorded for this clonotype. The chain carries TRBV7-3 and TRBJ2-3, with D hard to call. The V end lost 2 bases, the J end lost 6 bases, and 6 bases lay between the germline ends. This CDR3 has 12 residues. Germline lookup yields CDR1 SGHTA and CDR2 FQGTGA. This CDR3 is CASSLLSDTQYF. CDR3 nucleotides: TGTGCCAGCAGCTTACTGTCGGATACGCAGTATTTT.

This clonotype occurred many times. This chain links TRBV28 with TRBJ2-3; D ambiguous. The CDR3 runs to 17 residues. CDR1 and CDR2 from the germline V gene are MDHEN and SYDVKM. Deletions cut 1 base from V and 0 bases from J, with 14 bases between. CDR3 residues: CASSLYQGASSTDTQYF. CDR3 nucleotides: TGTGCCAGCAGTTTATATCAAGGAGCCTCTAGCACAGATACGCAGTATTTT.